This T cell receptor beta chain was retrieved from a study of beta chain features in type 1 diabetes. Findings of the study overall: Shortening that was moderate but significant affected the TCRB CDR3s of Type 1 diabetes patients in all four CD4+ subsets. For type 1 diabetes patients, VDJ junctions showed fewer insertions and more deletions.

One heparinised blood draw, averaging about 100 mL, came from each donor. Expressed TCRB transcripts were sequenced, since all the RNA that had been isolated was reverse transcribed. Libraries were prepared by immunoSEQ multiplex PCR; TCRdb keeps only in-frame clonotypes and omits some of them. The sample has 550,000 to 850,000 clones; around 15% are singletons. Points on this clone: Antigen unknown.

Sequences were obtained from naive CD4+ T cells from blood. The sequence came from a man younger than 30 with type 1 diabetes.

CDR3 in amino acids: CASSPNDRLEQYF. The DNA for the CDR3 is TGTGCCAGCTCACCAAACGACCGGCTCGAGCAGTACTTC. This sequence joins TRBV18 and TRBJ2-7; D is unresolved. The CDR3 runs 13 residues. Per the germline V gene, CDR1 is KGHSH and CDR2 is LQKENI. With 2 bases removed from V and 6 bases from J, the gap between germline ends came to 11 bases.